A selection of T cell receptor beta chains follows, all from one sample in a study of OX40 agonist ivuxolimab in advanced cancers. Assay: immunoSEQ multiplex PCR; the TCRdb copy retains only in-frame clones and omits some. This sample has under 15,000 clones, with more than 75% found just once. Material: CD4+ or CD8+ T cells sorted from blood, obtained in a trial of the OX40 agonist ivuxolimab. The receptor set was obtained from an adult with an advanced solid tumor such as melanoma, head and neck, liver or kidney cancer. The CDR3 runs from the conserved cysteine through the conserved F or W. The D gene is left open where the match is weak. Some rows mark clone size as missing; the rest say once, few, many or name a class of expanded clone.

v_call	d_call	j_call	clone_size	cdr3_aa	cdr3_nt
TRBV25-1	.	TRBJ1-2	.	CASSEFTNYGYTF	TGTGCCAGCAGCGAATTCACTAACTATGGCTACACCTTC
TRBV5-1	.	TRBJ2-7	.	CASSQGQTVGEQYF	TGCGCCAGCAGCCAGGGACAAACGGTGGGTGAGCAGTACTTC
TRBV9	.	TRBJ2-7	.	CASSSLSFEGEQYF	TGTGCCAGCAGTTCCCTTTCCTTTGAAGGCGAGCAGTACTTC
TRBV11-2	TRBD2	TRBJ2-5	.	CASSLLAEETQYF	TGTGCCAGCAGCCTACTAGCGGAAGAGACCCAGTACTTC
TRBV21-1	.	TRBJ1-1	.	CASSTPWGRTDAEAFF	TGTGCCAGCAGCACCCCATGGGGCCGCACTGACGCTGAAGCTTTCTTT
TRBV6-5	TRBD1	TRBJ2-7	.	CASSRDSYEQYF	TGTGCCAGCAGCCGGGACAGCTACGAGCAGTACTTC
TRBV30	.	TRBJ1-5	.	CAWSPKGSQPQHF	TGTGCCTGGAGTCCTAAGGGGAGTCAGCCCCAGCATTTT
TRBV5-6	.	TRBJ1-2	.	CASSPRRSDGYTF	TGTGCCAGCAGCCCTCGGCGGTCTGATGGCTACACCTTC
TRBV19	.	TRBJ1-1	few	CASSTRTVNTEAFF	TGTGCCAGTAGTACCAGGACGGTGAACACTGAAGCTTTCTTT
TRBV4-1	.	TRBJ2-1	.	CASSQEVGSYNEQFF	TGCGCCAGCAGCCAAGAAGTTGGCTCCTACAATGAGCAGTTCTTC
TRBV27	TRBD1	TRBJ1-2	.	CASSWGQGAGYTF	TGTGCCAGCAGTTGGGGACAGGGCGCCGGCTACACCTTC
TRBV7-9	TRBD2	TRBJ2-3	.	CASSFQREYTDTQYF	TGTGCCAGCAGTTTCCAGCGGGAGTATACAGATACGCAGTATTTT
TRBV7-2	.	TRBJ1-2	.	CASTLGQSLNYGYTF	TGTGCCAGCACCCTCGGACAGTCGCTCAACTATGGCTACACCTTC
TRBV12-5	.	TRBJ2-5	few	CASGLGRETQYF	TGTGCTAGTGGTTTGGGCAGGGAGACCCAGTACTTC
TRBV27	TRBD1	TRBJ2-5	.	CASSSFDRAQETQYF	TGTGCCAGCAGTTCCTTCGACAGGGCCCAGGAGACCCAGTACTTC
TRBV7-2	TRBD1	TRBJ2-7	once	CASSPDRGSYEQYF	TGTGCCAGCAGCCCGGACAGGGGCTCCTACGAGCAGTACTTC